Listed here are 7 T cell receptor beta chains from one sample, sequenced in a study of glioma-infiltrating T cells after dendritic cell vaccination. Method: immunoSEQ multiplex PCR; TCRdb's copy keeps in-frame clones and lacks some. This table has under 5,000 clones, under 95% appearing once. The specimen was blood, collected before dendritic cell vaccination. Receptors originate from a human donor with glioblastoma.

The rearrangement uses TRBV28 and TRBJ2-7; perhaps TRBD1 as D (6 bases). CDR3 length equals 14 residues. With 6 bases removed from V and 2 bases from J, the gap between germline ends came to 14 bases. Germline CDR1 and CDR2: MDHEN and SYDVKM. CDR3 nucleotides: TGTGCCAGCAGCGACGGGACACCTCCCTACGAGCAGTACTTC. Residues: CASSDGTPPYEQYF.

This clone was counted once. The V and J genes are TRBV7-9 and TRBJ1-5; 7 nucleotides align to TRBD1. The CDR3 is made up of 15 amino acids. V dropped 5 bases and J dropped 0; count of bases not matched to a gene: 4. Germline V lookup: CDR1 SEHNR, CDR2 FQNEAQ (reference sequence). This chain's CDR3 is CASSPTGTSNQPQHF. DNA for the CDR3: TGTGCCAGCAGCCCGACAGGGACTAGCAATCAGCCCCAGCATTTT.

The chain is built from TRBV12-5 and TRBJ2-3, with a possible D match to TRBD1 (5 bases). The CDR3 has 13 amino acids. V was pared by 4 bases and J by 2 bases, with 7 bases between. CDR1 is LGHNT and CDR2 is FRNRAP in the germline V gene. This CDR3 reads CASGSGFTDTQYF. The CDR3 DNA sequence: TGTGCTAGTGGTTCAGGGTTCACAGATACGCAGTATTTT.

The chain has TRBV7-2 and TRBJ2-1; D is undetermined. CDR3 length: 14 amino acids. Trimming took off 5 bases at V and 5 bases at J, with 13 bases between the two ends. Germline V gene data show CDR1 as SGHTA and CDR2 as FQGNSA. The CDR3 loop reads CASSPIADHNEQFF. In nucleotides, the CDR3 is TGTGCCAGCAGCCCGATAGCCGACCACAATGAGCAGTTCTTC.

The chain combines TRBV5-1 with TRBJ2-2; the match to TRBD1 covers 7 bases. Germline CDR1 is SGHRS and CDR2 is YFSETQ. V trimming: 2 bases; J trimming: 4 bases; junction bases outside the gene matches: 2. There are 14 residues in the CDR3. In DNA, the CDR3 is TGCGCCAGCAGCTTCGGACAGGTCACCGGGGAGCTGTTTTTT. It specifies CASSFGQVTGELFF.

In nucleotides, the CDR3 is TGTGCCAGCAGCATCCGAGGGGGGGCAGGGAATCGTCCCAATGAGCAGTTCTTC. Translation gives CASSIRGGAGNRPNEQFF. The J gene is TRBJ2-1, the V gene TRBV7-2; the D gene is possibly TRBD2 (7 bases). The germline V and J ends were trimmed by 5 bases and 6 bases, with 26 bases remaining between them. The CDR3 contains 18 residues. CDR1 is SGHTA, CDR2 FQGNSA, per germline.

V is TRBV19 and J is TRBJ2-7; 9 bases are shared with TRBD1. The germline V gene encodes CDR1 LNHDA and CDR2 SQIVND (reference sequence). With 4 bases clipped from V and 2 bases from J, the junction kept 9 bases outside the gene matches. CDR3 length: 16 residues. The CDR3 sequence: CASSTPTGTGPYEQYF. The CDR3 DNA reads TGTGCCAGTAGTACTCCCACCGGGACAGGGCCCTACGAGCAGTACTTC. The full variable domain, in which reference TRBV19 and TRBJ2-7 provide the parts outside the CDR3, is DGGITQSPKYLFRKEGQNVTLSCEQNLNHDAMYWYRQDPGQGLRLIYYSQIVNDFQKGDIAEGYSVSREKKESFPLTVTSAQKNPTAFYLCASSTPTGTGPYEQYFGPGTRLTVT.